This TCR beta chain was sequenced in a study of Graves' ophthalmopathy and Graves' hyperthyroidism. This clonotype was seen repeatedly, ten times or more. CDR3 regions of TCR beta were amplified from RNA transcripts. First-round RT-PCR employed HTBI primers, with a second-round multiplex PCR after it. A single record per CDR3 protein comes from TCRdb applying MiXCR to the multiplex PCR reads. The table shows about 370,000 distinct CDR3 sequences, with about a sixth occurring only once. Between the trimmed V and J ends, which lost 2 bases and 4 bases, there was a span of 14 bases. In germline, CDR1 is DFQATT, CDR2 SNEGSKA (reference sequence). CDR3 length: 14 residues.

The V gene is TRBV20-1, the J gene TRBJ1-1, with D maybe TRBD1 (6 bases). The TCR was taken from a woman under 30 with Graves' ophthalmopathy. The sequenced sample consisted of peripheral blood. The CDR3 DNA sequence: TGCAGTGCTAGACGGGGGGGCCGGACCACTGAAGCTTTCTTT. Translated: CSARRGGRTTEAFF.